Shown below are 3 T cell receptor beta chains from a single sample sequenced in a study of PD-L1 blockade in urothelial cancer. Profiled with immunoSEQ multiplex PCR; TCRdb holds only in-frame clones, not every one. The sample shows just over 14,000 clones, around nine tenths of them seen only once. The sequences come from PBMCs, collected around atezolizumab (anti-PD-L1) treatment. These receptors came from a man in his 70s with urothelial cancer.

The chain links TRBV7-8 to TRBJ1-5, with 7 bases identical to TRBD1. The CDR3 has 14 residues. The V segment lost 5 bases and the J segment 7 bases; nucleotides outside the gene matches: 8. Germline assignment: CDR1 SGHVS and CDR2 FQNEAQ. CDR3 sequence: CASSLQGKDQPQHF. CDR3 coding DNA: TGTGCCAGCAGCCTACAGGGGAAGGACCAGCCCCAGCATTTT.

CDR3 nucleotide sequence: TGTGCCAGCAGTGAAAGGCCGGGGACTGAAGCTTTCTTT. Its translation: CASSERPGTEAFF. The genes are TRBV6-1 and TRBJ1-1; D is unresolved. Germline assignment: CDR1 MNHNS and CDR2 SASEGT. V was clipped by 2 bases and J by 5 bases, with 9 bases between them. The CDR3 spans 13 residues.

The chain couples TRBV11-1 to TRBJ1-1; a weak D match, TRBD1 (6 bases). Deletions cut 6 bases from V and 1 base from J, with 9 bases between. Per germline, CDR1 SGHAT and CDR2 FQDESV (reference sequence). The CDR3 is 13 residues long. CDR3 sequence reads: CASSLQGNTEAFF. DNA for the CDR3: TGTGCCAGCAGTTTACAGGGGAACACTGAAGCTTTCTTT.